A selection of T cell receptor beta chains follows, all from one sample in a study of cytotoxic CD8 clonotypes in ibrutinib-treated CLL. Here immunoSEQ multiplex PCR was the method, and the copy in TCRdb shows in-frame clones only, minus some. The sample contains roughly 250,000 clones, about three quarters of which appear only once. Specimen: PBMCs, collected after 24 months of ibrutinib treatment. These receptor sequences come from a human donor with chronic lymphocytic leukemia. Both conserved end residues are part of each CDR3. The order of the fields is clone size, D gene, J gene, V gene, CDR3 protein, CDR3 DNA. A D gene is named only where the DNA matches it firmly. Where a row states a size, it is once, few, many or the class of an expanded clone; other rows omit it.

abundance: -; d_gene: TRBD2; j_gene: TRBJ2-1; v_gene: TRBV7-6; CDR3aa: CASSLAGSGTYNEQFF; CDR3nt: TGTGCCAGCAGCTTAGCCGGTAGCGGGACCTACAATGAGCAGTTCTTC
abundance: -; d_gene: -; j_gene: TRBJ1-3; v_gene: TRBV30; CDR3aa: CACPINSGNTIYF; CDR3nt: TGTGCCTGCCCCATCAACTCTGGAAACACCATATATTTT
abundance: -; d_gene: -; j_gene: TRBJ1-2; v_gene: TRBV7-3; CDR3aa: CASIEDSYGYTF; CDR3nt: TGTGCCAGCATCGAAGACAGCTATGGCTACACCTTC
abundance: few; d_gene: TRBD1; j_gene: TRBJ1-5; v_gene: TRBV5-1; CDR3aa: CASSPGQGWDQPQHF; CDR3nt: TGCGCCAGCAGCCCCGGACAGGGTTGGGATCAGCCCCAGCATTTT
abundance: -; d_gene: TRBD2; j_gene: TRBJ2-1; v_gene: TRBV2; CDR3aa: CASSPLAGGLDNEQFF; CDR3nt: TGTGCCAGCAGTCCCCTAGCGGGAGGGCTAGACAATGAGCAGTTCTTC
abundance: -; d_gene: -; j_gene: TRBJ1-1; v_gene: TRBV5-8; CDR3aa: CASSFKSNTEAFF; CDR3nt: TGTGCCAGCAGCTTTAAGTCGAACACTGAAGCTTTCTTT
abundance: -; d_gene: TRBD2; j_gene: TRBJ2-3; v_gene: TRBV5-1; CDR3aa: CASFLAGGSTDTQYF; CDR3nt: TGCGCCAGCTTCTTAGCGGGAGGGAGCACAGATACGCAGTATTTT
abundance: -; d_gene: -; j_gene: TRBJ1-3; v_gene: TRBV29-1; CDR3aa: CSVGADTSGNTIYF; CDR3nt: TGCAGCGTTGGAGCGGACACCTCTGGAAACACCATATATTTT
abundance: -; d_gene: -; j_gene: TRBJ1-1; v_gene: TRBV19; CDR3aa: CASSKWNTEAFF; CDR3nt: TGTGCCAGTAGTAAATGGAACACTGAAGCTTTCTTT
abundance: -; d_gene: -; j_gene: TRBJ2-7; v_gene: TRBV20-1; CDR3aa: CSARSGDEQYF; CDR3nt: TGCAGTGCTAGGTCAGGGGACGAGCAGTACTTC
abundance: -; d_gene: -; j_gene: TRBJ1-1; v_gene: TRBV29-1; CDR3aa: CSVGGGNTEAFF; CDR3nt: TGCAGCGTCGGTGGCGGAAACACTGAAGCTTTCTTT
abundance: -; d_gene: -; j_gene: TRBJ2-2; v_gene: TRBV9; CDR3aa: CASSVGERTNTGELFF; CDR3nt: TGTGCCAGCAGCGTAGGGGAGCGTACGAACACCGGGGAGCTGTTTTTT
abundance: -; d_gene: -; j_gene: TRBJ2-3; v_gene: TRBV6-5; CDR3aa: CASSILRRATDTQYF; CDR3nt: TGTGCCAGCAGTATCCTCAGGAGGGCCACAGATACGCAGTATTTT
abundance: -; d_gene: -; j_gene: TRBJ2-1; v_gene: TRBV6-5; CDR3aa: CASSYYGTPKEQFF; CDR3nt: TGTGCCAGCAGTTACTATGGGACACCTAAGGAGCAGTTCTTC
abundance: -; d_gene: -; j_gene: TRBJ1-5; v_gene: TRBV18; CDR3aa: CASSREVGQPQHF; CDR3nt: TGTGCCAGCTCCCGGGAAGTGGGGCAGCCCCAGCATTTT
abundance: -; d_gene: -; j_gene: TRBJ1-1; v_gene: TRBV5-1; CDR3aa: CASSLFVGGNTEAFF; CDR3nt: TGCGCCAGCAGCTTGTTTGTAGGGGGGAACACTGAAGCTTTCTTT
abundance: -; d_gene: -; j_gene: TRBJ2-6; v_gene: TRBV6-5; CDR3aa: CASRSGPSGANVLTF; CDR3nt: TGTGCCAGCAGGAGCGGACCCTCTGGGGCCAACGTCCTGACTTTC
abundance: -; d_gene: -; j_gene: TRBJ1-2; v_gene: TRBV23-1; CDR3aa: CASSQSVQGYTF; CDR3nt: TGCGCCAGCAGTCAATCGGTACAAGGCTACACCTTC
abundance: -; d_gene: -; j_gene: TRBJ2-1; v_gene: TRBV6-6; CDR3aa: CASSYVGGRTPEQFF; CDR3nt: TGTGCCAGCAGTTACGTAGGTGGGAGGACCCCTGAGCAGTTCTTC
abundance: -; d_gene: -; j_gene: TRBJ1-4; v_gene: TRBV2; CDR3aa: CASSPDALWIEKLFF; CDR3nt: TGTGCCAGCAGTCCTGACGCTCTATGGATTGAAAAACTGTTTTTT
abundance: -; d_gene: -; j_gene: TRBJ2-2; v_gene: TRBV6-5; CDR3aa: CASSYSITGELFF; CDR3nt: TGTGCCAGCAGTTACTCGATTACCGGGGAGCTGTTTTTT
abundance: few; d_gene: -; j_gene: TRBJ2-1; v_gene: TRBV4-1; CDR3aa: CASSLGLQNEQFF; CDR3nt: TGCGCCAGCAGCCTCGGACTTCAAAATGAGCAGTTCTTC
abundance: -; d_gene: -; j_gene: TRBJ2-7; v_gene: TRBV5-1; CDR3aa: CASSLRSHEQYF; CDR3nt: TGCGCCAGCAGCCTCAGGAGCCACGAGCAGTACTTC
abundance: few; d_gene: -; j_gene: TRBJ2-7; v_gene: TRBV19; CDR3aa: CASSARPGAEQYF; CDR3nt: TGTGCCAGTAGTGCCCGACCCGGTGCGGAGCAGTACTTC
abundance: -; d_gene: -; j_gene: TRBJ1-2; v_gene: TRBV2; CDR3aa: CASSEEGRALNYGYTF; CDR3nt: TGTGCCAGCAGTGAGGAGGGAAGGGCTCTTAACTATGGCTACACCTTC
abundance: -; d_gene: -; j_gene: TRBJ1-5; v_gene: TRBV4-1; CDR3aa: CASSLGTENQPQHF; CDR3nt: TGCGCCAGCAGCCTTGGGACGGAAAATCAGCCCCAGCATTTT
abundance: -; d_gene: -; j_gene: TRBJ2-4; v_gene: TRBV29-1; CDR3aa: CSVLPGGIGKNIQYF; CDR3nt: TGCAGCGTTTTGCCCGGGGGCATTGGGAAAAACATTCAGTACTTC
abundance: -; d_gene: TRBD1; j_gene: TRBJ2-7; v_gene: TRBV28; CDR3aa: CASSSGQGFDEQYF; CDR3nt: TGTGCCAGCAGCTCCGGACAGGGGTTCGACGAGCAGTACTTC
abundance: -; d_gene: -; j_gene: TRBJ2-3; v_gene: TRBV5-1; CDR3aa: CASSFGGRGTDTQYF; CDR3nt: TGCGCCAGCAGCTTCGGGGGTAGAGGCACAGATACGCAGTATTTT
abundance: -; d_gene: -; j_gene: TRBJ2-7; v_gene: TRBV6-5; CDR3aa: CASHNPEPYEQYF; CDR3nt: TGTGCCAGCCATAATCCCGAGCCCTACGAGCAGTACTTC
abundance: few; d_gene: -; j_gene: TRBJ1-3; v_gene: TRBV23-1; CDR3aa: CASSQSINPWAPGNTIYF; CDR3nt: TGCGCCAGCAGTCAATCCATCAATCCTTGGGCACCTGGAAACACCATATATTTT
abundance: few; d_gene: -; j_gene: TRBJ1-1; v_gene: TRBV28; CDR3aa: CASYPGARGTEAFF; CDR3nt: TGTGCCAGTTACCCAGGGGCGCGGGGCACTGAAGCTTTCTTT
abundance: -; d_gene: -; j_gene: TRBJ1-5; v_gene: TRBV28; CDR3aa: CASSFPPGETSNQPQHF; CDR3nt: TGTGCCAGCAGTTTCCCTCCAGGGGAAACTAGCAATCAGCCCCAGCATTTT
abundance: -; d_gene: -; j_gene: TRBJ1-3; v_gene: TRBV7-2; CDR3aa: CASSTGTRNTIYF; CDR3nt: TGTGCCAGCAGCACAGGGACACGAAACACCATATATTTT
abundance: -; d_gene: TRBD1; j_gene: TRBJ1-5; v_gene: TRBV19; CDR3aa: CASTTRGRRGNQPQHF; CDR3nt: TGTGCCAGTACCACCAGGGGGCGCCGGGGCAATCAGCCCCAGCATTTT
abundance: -; d_gene: TRBD2; j_gene: TRBJ2-1; v_gene: TRBV25-1; CDR3aa: CASSGGTSGRNYNEQFF; CDR3nt: TGTGCCAGCAGCGGTGGGACTAGCGGGAGGAACTACAATGAGCAGTTCTTC
abundance: -; d_gene: -; j_gene: TRBJ2-7; v_gene: TRBV7-2; CDR3aa: CASSVFQGRGEQYF; CDR3nt: TGTGCCAGCAGCGTCTTTCAGGGACGCGGCGAGCAGTACTTC
abundance: once; d_gene: TRBD1; j_gene: TRBJ1-5; v_gene: TRBV5-1; CDR3aa: CASGPGTAPTYSNQPQHF; CDR3nt: TGCGCCAGCGGCCCCGGGACAGCCCCTACCTATAGCAATCAGCCCCAGCATTTT
abundance: -; d_gene: -; j_gene: TRBJ2-7; v_gene: TRBV29-1; CDR3aa: CSVGGRGQSYEQYF; CDR3nt: TGCAGCGTTGGAGGGAGGGGGCAGTCCTACGAGCAGTACTTC
abundance: -; d_gene: -; j_gene: TRBJ2-7; v_gene: TRBV4-1; CDR3aa: CASSQTTGSSYEQYF; CDR3nt: TGCGCCAGCAGCCAGACCACAGGGAGCTCCTACGAGCAGTACTTC
abundance: -; d_gene: -; j_gene: TRBJ1-5; v_gene: TRBV12-5; CDR3aa: CASGLVPTDGNQPQHF; CDR3nt: TGTGCTAGTGGTTTGGTACCAACAGACGGCAATCAGCCCCAGCATTTT
abundance: -; d_gene: TRBD1; j_gene: TRBJ2-1; v_gene: TRBV4-1; CDR3aa: CASSQAMDRANEQFF; CDR3nt: TGCGCCAGCAGCCAGGCTATGGACAGGGCCAATGAGCAGTTCTTC
abundance: -; d_gene: TRBD1; j_gene: TRBJ2-5; v_gene: TRBV5-4; CDR3aa: CASSRQGVLETQYF; CDR3nt: TGTGCCAGCAGCCGACAGGGGGTATTGGAGACCCAGTACTTC
abundance: -; d_gene: TRBD1; j_gene: TRBJ1-2; v_gene: TRBV28; CDR3aa: CASSERGPYGYTF; CDR3nt: TGTGCCAGCAGCGAAAGGGGGCCCTATGGCTACACCTTC
abundance: few; d_gene: TRBD2; j_gene: TRBJ2-7; v_gene: TRBV6-1; CDR3aa: CASSETGGRSSYEQYF; CDR3nt: TGTGCCAGCAGTGAAACGGGCGGGAGGAGCTCCTACGAGCAGTACTTC